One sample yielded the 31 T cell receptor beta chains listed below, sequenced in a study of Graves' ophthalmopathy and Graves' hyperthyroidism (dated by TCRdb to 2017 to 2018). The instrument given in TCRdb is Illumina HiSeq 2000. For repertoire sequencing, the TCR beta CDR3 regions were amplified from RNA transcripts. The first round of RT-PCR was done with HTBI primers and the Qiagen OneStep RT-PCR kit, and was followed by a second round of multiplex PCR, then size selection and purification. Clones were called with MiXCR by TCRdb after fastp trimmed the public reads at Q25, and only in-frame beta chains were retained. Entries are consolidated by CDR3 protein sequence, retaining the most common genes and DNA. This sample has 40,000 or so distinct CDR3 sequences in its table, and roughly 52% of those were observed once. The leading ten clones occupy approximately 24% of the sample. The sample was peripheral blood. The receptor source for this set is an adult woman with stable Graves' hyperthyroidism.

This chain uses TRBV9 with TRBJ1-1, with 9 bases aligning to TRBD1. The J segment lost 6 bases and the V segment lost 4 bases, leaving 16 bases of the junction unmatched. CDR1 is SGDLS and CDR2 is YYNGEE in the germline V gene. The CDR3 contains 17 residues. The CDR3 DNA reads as TGTGCCAGCAGCAAAGGGACAGGGTGGACGTCGAGTGCTGAAGCTTTCTTT. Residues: CASSKGTGWTSSAEAFF.

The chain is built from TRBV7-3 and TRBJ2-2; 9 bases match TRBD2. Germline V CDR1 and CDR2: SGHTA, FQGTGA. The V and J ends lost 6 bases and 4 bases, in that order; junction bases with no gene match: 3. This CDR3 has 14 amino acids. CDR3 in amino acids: CASRLAGFTGELFF. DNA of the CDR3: TGTGCCAGCAGGCTAGCGGGATTCACCGGGGAGCTGTTTTTT.

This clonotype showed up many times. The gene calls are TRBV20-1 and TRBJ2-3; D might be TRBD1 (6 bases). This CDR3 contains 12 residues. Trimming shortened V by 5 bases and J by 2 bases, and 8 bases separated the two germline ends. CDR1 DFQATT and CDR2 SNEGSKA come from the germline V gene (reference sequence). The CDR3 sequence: CSAQGFTDTQYF. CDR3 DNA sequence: TGCAGTGCTCAGGGGTTCACAGATACGCAGTATTTT.

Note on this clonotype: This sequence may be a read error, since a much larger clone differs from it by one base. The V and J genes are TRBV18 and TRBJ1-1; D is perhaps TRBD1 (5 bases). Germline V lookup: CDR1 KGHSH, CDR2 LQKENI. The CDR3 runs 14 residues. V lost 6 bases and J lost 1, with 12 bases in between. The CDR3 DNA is TGTGCCAGCTCGCCTCGGGGCAGGAACACTGAAGCTTTCTTT. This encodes CASSPRGRNTEAFF.

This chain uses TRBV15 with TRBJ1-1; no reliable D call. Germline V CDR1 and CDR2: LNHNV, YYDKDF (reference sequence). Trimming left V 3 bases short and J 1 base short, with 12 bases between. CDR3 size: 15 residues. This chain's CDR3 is CATSSLAGRNTEAFF. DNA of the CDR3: TGTGCCACCAGCAGCTTAGCCGGTAGGAACACTGAAGCTTTCTTT.

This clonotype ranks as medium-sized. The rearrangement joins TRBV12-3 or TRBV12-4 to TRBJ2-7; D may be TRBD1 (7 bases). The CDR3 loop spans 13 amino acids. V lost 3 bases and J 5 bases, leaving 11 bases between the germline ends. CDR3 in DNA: TGTGCCAGCAGTTTCCGCAGGGGGGACGAGCAGTACTTC. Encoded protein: CASSFRRGDEQYF.

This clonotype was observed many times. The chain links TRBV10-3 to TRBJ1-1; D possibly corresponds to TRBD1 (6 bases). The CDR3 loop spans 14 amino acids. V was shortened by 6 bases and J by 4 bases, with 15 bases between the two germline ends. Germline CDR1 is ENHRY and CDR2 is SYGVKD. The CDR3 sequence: CAIRIGGMSTEAFF. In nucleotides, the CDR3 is TGTGCCATCAGAATAGGGGGAATGAGCACTGAAGCTTTCTTT.

The CDR3 sequence: CASSFEGGQPQHF. The CDR3 DNA reads TGTGCCAGCAGTTTTGAGGGGGGTCAGCCCCAGCATTTT. This chain uses TRBV13 with TRBJ1-5; TRBD1 might be the D (6 bases). The length of the CDR3 is 13 residues. The V end lost 6 bases, the J end lost 6 bases, and 12 bases lay between the germline ends. CDR1 is PRHDT and CDR2 is FYEKMQ in the germline V gene (reference sequence).

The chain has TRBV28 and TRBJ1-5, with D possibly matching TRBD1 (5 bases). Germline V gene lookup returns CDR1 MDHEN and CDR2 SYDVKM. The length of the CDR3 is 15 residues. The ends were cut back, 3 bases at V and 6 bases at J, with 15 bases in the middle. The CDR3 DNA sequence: TGTGCCAGCAGTTTGTCCCAGGGTTACGGTCAGCCCCAGCATTTT. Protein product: CASSLSQGYGQPQHF.

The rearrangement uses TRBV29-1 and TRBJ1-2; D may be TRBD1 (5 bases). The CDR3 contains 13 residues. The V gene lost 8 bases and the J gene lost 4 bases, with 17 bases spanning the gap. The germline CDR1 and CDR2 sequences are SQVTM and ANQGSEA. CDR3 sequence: CSLGQGGPYGYTF. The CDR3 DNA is TGCAGCTTGGGGCAGGGAGGTCCCTATGGCTACACCTTC.

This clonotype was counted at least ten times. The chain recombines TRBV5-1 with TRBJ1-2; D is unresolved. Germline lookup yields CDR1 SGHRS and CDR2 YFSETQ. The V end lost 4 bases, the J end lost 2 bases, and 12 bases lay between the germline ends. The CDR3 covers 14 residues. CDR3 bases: TGCGCCAGCAGCGGCCGAGGCCAGAACTATGGCTACACCTTC. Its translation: CASSGRGQNYGYTF.

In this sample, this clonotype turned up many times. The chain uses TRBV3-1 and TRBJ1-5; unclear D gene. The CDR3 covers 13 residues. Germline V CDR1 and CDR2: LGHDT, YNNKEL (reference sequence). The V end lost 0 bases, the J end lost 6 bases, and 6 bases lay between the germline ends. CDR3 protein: CASSQDRVQPQHF. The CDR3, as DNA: TGTGCCAGCAGCCAAGATCGGGTTCAGCCCCAGCATTTT.

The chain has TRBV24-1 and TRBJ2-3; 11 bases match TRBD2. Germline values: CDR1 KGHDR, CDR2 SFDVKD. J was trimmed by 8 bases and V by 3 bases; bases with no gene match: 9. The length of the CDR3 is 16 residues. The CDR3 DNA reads TGTGCCACCAGTGATACGACTAGCGGGACCCAGGGTACGCAGTATTTT. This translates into CATSDTTSGTQGTQYF.

CDR3 coding DNA: TGTGCCAGCAGCCAGCGGCCGGTTCCGAACACCGGGGAGCTGTTTTTT. Amino acids: CASSQRPVPNTGELFF. This chain connects TRBV7-2 to TRBJ2-2; a possible D gene is TRBD2 (5 bases). The V end lost 5 bases, the J end lost 0 bases, and 13 bases lay between the germline ends. The CDR3 runs to 16 residues. Germline CDR1 and CDR2: SGHTA and FQGNSA.

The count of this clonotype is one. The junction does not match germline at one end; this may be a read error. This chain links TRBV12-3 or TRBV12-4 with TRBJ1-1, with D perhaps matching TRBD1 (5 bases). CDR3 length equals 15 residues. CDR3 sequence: CASSPIAGPNIEAFF. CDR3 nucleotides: TGTGCCAGCAGTCCTATCGCAGGGCCAAACATTGAAGCTTTCTTT.

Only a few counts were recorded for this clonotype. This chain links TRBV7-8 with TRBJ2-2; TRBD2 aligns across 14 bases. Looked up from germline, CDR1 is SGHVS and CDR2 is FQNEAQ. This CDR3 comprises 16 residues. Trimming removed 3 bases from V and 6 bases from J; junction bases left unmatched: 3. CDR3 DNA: TGTGCCAGCAGCTTTCCGACTAGCGGGAGGGCCGGGGAGCTGTTTTTT. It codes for CASSFPTSGRAGELFF.

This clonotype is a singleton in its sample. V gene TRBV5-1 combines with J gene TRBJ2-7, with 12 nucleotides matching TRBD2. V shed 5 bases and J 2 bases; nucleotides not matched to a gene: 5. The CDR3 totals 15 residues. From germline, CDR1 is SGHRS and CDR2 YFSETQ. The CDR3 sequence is CASRTGLAGPYEQYF. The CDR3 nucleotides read TGCGCCAGCAGAACCGGACTAGCGGGACCCTACGAGCAGTACTTC.

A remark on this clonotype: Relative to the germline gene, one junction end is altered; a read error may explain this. CDR3 region: CATRELFF. As DNA, the CDR3 is TGTGCCACCAGGGAGCTGTTTTTT. The chain is built from TRBV24-1 and TRBJ2-2; D gene ambiguous. Germline V gene sequence: CDR1 KGHDR, CDR2 SFDVKD. The CDR3 consists of 8 residues.

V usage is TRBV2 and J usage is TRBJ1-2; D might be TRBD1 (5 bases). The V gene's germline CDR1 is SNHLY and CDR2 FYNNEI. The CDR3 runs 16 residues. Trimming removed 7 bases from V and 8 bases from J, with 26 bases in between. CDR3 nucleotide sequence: TGTGCCAGCAATGCTCGTATAGTGGGACGGACGGGGGGCTACACCTTC. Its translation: CASNARIVGRTGGYTF.

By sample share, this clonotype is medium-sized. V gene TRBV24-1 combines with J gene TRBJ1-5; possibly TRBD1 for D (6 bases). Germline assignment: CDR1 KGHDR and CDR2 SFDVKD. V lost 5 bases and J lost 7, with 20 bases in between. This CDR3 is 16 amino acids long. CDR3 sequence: CATSGGGRREGQPQHF. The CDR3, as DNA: TGTGCCACCAGTGGGGGGGGCCGGAGGGAGGGACAGCCCCAGCATTTT.

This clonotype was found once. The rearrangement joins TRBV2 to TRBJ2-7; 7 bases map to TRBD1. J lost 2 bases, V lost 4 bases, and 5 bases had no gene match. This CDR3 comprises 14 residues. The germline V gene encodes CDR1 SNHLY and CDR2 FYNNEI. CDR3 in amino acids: CASSGDRPAYEQYF. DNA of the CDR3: TGTGCCAGCAGTGGGGACAGACCAGCCTACGAGCAGTACTTC.

DNA of the CDR3: TGTGCCAGCAGCTACGGATCAAGGACAGGGGGCGGCTACACCTTC. It specifies CASSYGSRTGGGYTF. This chain connects TRBV7-3 to TRBJ1-2; TRBD1 agrees at 11 bases. The J segment lost 8 bases and the V segment lost 4 bases, leaving 9 bases of the junction unmatched. The CDR3 consists of 15 residues. The germline V gene has CDR1 SGHTA and CDR2 FQGTGA.

The CDR3 DNA reads TGCAGCGTAGACCCAGGGGGCAGGAGCACTGAAGCTTTCTTT. Protein: CSVDPGGRSTEAFF. This rearrangement joins TRBV29-1 to TRBJ1-1; 8 bases line up with TRBD1. From germline, CDR1 is SQVTM and CDR2 ANQGSEA. V was clipped by 6 bases and J by 4 bases; unmatched bases: 10. This CDR3 spans 14 amino acids. Supplemented by reference TRBV29-1 and TRBJ1-1, the full variable domain reads SAVISQKPSRDICQRGTSLTIQCQVDSQVTMMFWYRQQPGQSLTLIATANQGSEATYESGFVIDKFPISRPNLTFSTLTVSNMSPEDSSIYLCSVDPGGRSTEAFFGQGTRLTVV.

The CDR3 DNA sequence: TGTGCCAGCAGAGGTTGGACTAGCGGGAGACCCCAAGAGACCCAGTACTTC. This sequence encodes CASRGWTSGRPQETQYF. The chain recombines TRBV2 with TRBJ2-5, with 13 bases identical to TRBD2. This CDR3 spans 17 amino acids. V dropped 6 bases and J dropped 1; count of bases not matched to a gene: 8. In germline, CDR1 is SNHLY, CDR2 FYNNEI.

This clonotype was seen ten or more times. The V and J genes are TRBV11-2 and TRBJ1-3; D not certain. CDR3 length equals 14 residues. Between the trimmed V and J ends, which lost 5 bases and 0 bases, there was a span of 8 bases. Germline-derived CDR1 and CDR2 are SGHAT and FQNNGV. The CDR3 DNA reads TGTGCCAGCAGCCCGAGACACTCTGGAAACACCATATATTTT. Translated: CASSPRHSGNTIYF.

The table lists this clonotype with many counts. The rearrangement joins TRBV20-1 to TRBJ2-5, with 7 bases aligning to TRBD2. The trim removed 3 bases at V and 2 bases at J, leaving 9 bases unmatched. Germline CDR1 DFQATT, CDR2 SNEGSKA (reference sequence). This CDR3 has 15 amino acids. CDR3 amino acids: CSASRYGGLQETQYF. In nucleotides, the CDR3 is TGCAGTGCTAGCCGATATGGGGGACTACAAGAGACCCAGTACTTC.

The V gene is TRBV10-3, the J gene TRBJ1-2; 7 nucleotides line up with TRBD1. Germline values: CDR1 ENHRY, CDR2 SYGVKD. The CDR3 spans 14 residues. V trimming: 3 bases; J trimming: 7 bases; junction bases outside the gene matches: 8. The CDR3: CAISDLGGLGGYTF. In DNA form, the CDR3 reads TGTGCCATCAGTGATTTAGGGGGCTTGGGTGGCTACACCTTC.

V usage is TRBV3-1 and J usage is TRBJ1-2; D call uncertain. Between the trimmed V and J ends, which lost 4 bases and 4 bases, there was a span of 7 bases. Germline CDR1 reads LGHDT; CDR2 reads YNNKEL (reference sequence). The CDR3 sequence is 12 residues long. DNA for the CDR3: TGTGCCAGCAGCCTATGGGGCTATGGCTACACCTTC. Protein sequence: CASSLWGYGYTF.

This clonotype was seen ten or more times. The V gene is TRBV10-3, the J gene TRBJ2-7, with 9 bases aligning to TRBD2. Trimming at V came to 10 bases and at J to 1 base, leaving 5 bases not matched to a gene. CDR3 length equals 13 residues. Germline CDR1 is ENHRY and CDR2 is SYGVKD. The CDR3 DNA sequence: TGTGCCAGCAGACTAGCGGATTCCTACGAGCAGTACTTC. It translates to CASRLADSYEQYF.

The CDR3 DNA is TGTGCCAGCAGTTTAGCCGGGACAGGCACTGAAGCTTTCTTT. Its protein product is CASSLAGTGTEAFF. The rearrangement uses TRBV12-3 or TRBV12-4 and TRBJ1-1; 8 bases align to TRBD1. The length of the CDR3 is 14 residues. V shed 0 bases and J 4 bases; nucleotides not matched to a gene: 1.

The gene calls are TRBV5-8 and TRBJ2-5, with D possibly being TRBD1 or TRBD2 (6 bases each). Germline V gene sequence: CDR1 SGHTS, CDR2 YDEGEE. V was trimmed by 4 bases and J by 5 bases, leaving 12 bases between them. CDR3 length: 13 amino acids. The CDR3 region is CASSPGASETQYF. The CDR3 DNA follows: TGTGCCAGCAGCCCGGGGGCCAGTGAGACCCAGTACTTC. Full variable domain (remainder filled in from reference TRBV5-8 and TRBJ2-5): EAGVTQSPTHLIKTRGQQATLRCSPISGHTSVYWYQQALGLGLQFLLWYDEGEERNRGNFPPRFSGRQFPNYSSELNVNALELEDSALYLCASSPGASETQYFGPGTRLLVL.